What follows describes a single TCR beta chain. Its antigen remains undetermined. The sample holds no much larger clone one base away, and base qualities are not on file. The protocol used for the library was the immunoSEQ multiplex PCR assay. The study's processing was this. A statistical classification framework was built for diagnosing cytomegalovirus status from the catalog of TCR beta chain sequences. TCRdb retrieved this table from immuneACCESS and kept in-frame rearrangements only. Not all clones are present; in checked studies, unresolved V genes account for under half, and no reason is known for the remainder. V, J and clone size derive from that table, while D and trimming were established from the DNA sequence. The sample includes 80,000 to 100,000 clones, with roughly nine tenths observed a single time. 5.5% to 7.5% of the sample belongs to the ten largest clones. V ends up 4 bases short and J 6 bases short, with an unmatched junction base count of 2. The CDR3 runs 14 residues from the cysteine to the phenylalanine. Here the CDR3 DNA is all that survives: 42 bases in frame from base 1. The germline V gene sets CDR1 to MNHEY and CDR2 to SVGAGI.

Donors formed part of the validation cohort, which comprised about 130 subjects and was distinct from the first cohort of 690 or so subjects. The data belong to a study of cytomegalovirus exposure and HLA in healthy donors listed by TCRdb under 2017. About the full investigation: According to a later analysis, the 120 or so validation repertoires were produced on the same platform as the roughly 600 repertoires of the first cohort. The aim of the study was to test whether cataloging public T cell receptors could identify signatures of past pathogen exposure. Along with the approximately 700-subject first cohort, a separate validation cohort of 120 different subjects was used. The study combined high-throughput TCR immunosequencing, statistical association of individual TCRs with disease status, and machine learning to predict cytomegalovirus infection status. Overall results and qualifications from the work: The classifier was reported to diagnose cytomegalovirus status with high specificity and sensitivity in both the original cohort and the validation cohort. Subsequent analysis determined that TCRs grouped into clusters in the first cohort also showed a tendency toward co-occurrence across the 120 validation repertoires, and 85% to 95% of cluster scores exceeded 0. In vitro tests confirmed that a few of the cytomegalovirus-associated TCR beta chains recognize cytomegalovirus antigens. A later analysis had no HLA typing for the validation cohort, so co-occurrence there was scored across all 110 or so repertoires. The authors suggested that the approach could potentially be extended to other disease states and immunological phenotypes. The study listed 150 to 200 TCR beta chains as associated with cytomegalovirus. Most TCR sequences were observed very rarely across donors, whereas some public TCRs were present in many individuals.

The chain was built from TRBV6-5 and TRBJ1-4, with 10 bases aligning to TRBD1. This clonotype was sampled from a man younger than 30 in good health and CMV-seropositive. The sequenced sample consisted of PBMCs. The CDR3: CASSSGQGYEKLFF. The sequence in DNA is TGTGCCAGCAGTTCGGGACAGGGGTATGAAAAACTGTTTTTT.